This passage covers 8 T cell receptor beta chains from one sample sequenced in a study of blood T cell repertoires in COVID-19 (dated by TCRdb to 2018 to 2021). The method behind the library was the immunoSEQ multiplex PCR assay. Held by TCRdb, this immuneACCESS table contains in-frame sequences only and omits some clones. Under half of the omission traces to an unresolved V gene where checked; the cause of the rest is unknown. In all, the sample holds 80,000 or so clones, and approximately 86% of those were seen once. Of the sample, less than 2.5% falls within the top ten clones. The sequenced sample consisted of peripheral blood. The receptors derive from a woman aged 55-75 years with acute or convalescent COVID-19.

This rearrangement joins TRBV6-5 to TRBJ2-7, with TRBD1 identical over 8 bases. The CDR3 consists of 13 residues. J gave up 2 bases and V 5 bases, and 2 bases lay outside the gene matches. CDR1 MNHEY and CDR2 SVGAGI come from the germline V gene. This CDR3 is CASSMGQAYEQYF. The CDR3 bases are TGTGCCAGCAGTATGGGACAGGCCTACGAGCAGTACTTC.

V is TRBV7-3 and J is TRBJ1-1; 7 nucleotides match TRBD1. The V gene's germline CDR1 is SGHTA and CDR2 FQGTGA. The ends lost 2 bases at V and 5 bases at J; junction bases unmatched: 14. The CDR3 length is 17 residues. The CDR3 coding sequence is TGTGCCAGCAGCTTATCCCCCTGGGCAGGGGGAGAAACTGAAGCTTTCTTT. Protein: CASSLSPWAGGETEAFF.

The chain has TRBV7-9 and TRBJ2-3, with D unclear. Trimming removed 4 bases from V and 1 base from J, with 6 bases in between. Germline CDR1 is SEHNR and CDR2 is FQNEAQ (reference sequence). This CDR3 has 13 amino acids. This CDR3 reads CASSSFGTDTQYF. The CDR3 DNA reads as TGTGCCAGCAGCTCTTTTGGCACAGATACGCAGTATTTT.

The chain couples TRBV24-1 to TRBJ2-5, with TRBD1 as a possible D gene (5 bases). Trimming took off 1 base at V and 4 bases at J, with 9 bases between the two ends. This CDR3 has 14 residues. From germline, CDR1 is KGHDR and CDR2 SFDVKD. The CDR3 nucleotides are TGTGCCACCAGTGATTTAGGGGTAGGAGAGACCCAGTACTTC. Its translation is CATSDLGVGETQYF.

The chain has TRBV6-5 and TRBJ2-3; TRBD2 agrees at 8 bases. CDR3 length: 14 residues. Germline CDR1 and CDR2: MNHEY and SVGAGI. V trimming: 8 bases; J trimming: 4 bases; junction bases outside the gene matches: 8. The CDR3: CASREGVLADTQYF. For the CDR3, the DNA is TGTGCCAGCCGGGAGGGTGTTTTGGCAGATACGCAGTATTTT.

V usage is TRBV9 and J usage is TRBJ1-4; 9 nucleotides align to TRBD1. CDR1 and CDR2 from the germline V gene are SGDLS and YYNGEE. There are 14 residues in the CDR3. Trimming cost V 4 bases and J 6 bases; bases outside gene matches: 4. The chain's CDR3 is CASSPRDRDEKLFF. The CDR3 coding sequence is TGTGCCAGCAGCCCGCGGGACAGGGATGAAAAACTGTTTTTT.

The V gene is TRBV6-2 or TRBV6-3, the J gene TRBJ2-2; TRBD2 matches 11 bases. Germline loops: CDR1 MNHEY, CDR2 SVGEGT. This CDR3 contains 18 residues. The J segment lost 1 base and the V segment lost 4 bases, leaving 8 bases of the junction unmatched. Written as DNA, the CDR3 is TGTGCCAGCAGTTGGCTAGCGGGAGGATCATTGAACACCGGGGAGCTGTTTTTT. It is translated as CASSWLAGGSLNTGELFF.

This chain uses TRBV9 with TRBJ2-5, with 12 bases matching TRBD2. This CDR3 spans 16 amino acids. CDR1 and CDR2 (germline): SGDLS, YYNGEE. V lost 3 bases and J lost 1; bases outside the gene matches: 4. The CDR3 DNA sequence: TGTGCCAGCAGCGCTAGCGGGGGGGCACCCCAAGAGACCCAGTACTTC. This encodes CASSASGGAPQETQYF. Complete variable domain (other parts from reference TRBV9 and TRBJ2-5): DSGVTQTPKHLITATGQRVTLRCSPRSGDLSVYWYQQSLDQGLQFLIQYYNGEERAKGNILERFSAQQFPDLHSELNLSSLELGDSALYFCASSASGGAPQETQYFGPGTRLLVL.